The present T cell receptor (beta chain) was sequenced within a study of blood T cell repertoires in COVID-19. Germline values: CDR1 SNHLY, CDR2 FYNNEI. The V and J ends lost 6 bases and 3 bases, in that order; junction bases with no gene match: 3. There are 14 residues in the CDR3. The repertoire was sequenced with immunoSEQ multiplex PCR; TCRdb's copy has only in-frame clones and lacks some. This sample yields about 150,000 clones, of which roughly 88% are seen a single time; about 5% belongs to the top ten. This TCR came from a man in his 70s who had been exposed to COVID-19. The rearrangement links TRBV2 to TRBJ1-2; 11 nucleotides match TRBD1. Sequenced: PBMCs or T cells enriched from blood (not recorded which). CDR3 DNA: TGTGCCAGCAGCGGGACAGGGGGTGACTATGGCTACACCTTC. Residues: CASSGTGGDYGYTF. The full variable domain, rest sourced from reference TRBV2 and TRBJ1-2, is EPEVTQTPSHQVTQMGQEVILRCVPISNHLYFYWYRQILGQKVEFLVSFYNNEISEKSEIFDDQFSVERPDGSNFTLKIRSTKLEDSAMYFCASSGTGGDYGYTFGSGTRLTVV.